Given below is one T cell receptor beta chain in context. This sample was included in a study of blood T cell repertoires in COVID-19. CDR1 is MGHRA, CDR2 YSYEKL, per germline. The CDR3 length is 15 residues. The V segment lost 5 bases and the J segment 5 bases; nucleotides outside the gene matches: 7. Participants spanned ages roughly 18 to 90 years and resided in about 25 US areas. Generated by immunoSEQ multiplex PCR, the TCRdb table keeps only in-frame clones and is missing some. The sample includes hundreds of thousands of clones, roughly nine tenths of them seen just once. The chain uses TRBV4-1 and TRBJ2-1; 9 bases are shared with TRBD2. This clonotype was sampled from a woman aged 25 to 39 with acute COVID-19. The sample consisted of PBMCs or T cells enriched from blood (not recorded which). The DNA for the CDR3 is TGCGCCAGCAGCTTTCTAGCGGGGATACACAATGAGCAGTTCTTC. It specifies CASSFLAGIHNEQFF.